These 8 T cell receptor beta chains were sequenced from one sample in a study of cytomegalovirus exposure and HLA in healthy donors. The PCR was carried out with 60 Vbeta primers and 13 Jbeta primers. Here immunoSEQ multiplex PCR was the method, and the copy in TCRdb shows in-frame clones only, minus some. The sample holds roughly 240,000 clones, 70% to 90% seen once. The specimen was PBMCs. Receptor source: a girl aged 2-15 years in good health and CMV-seronegative.

The rearrangement joins TRBV5-1 to TRBJ1-2; TRBD1 matches at 8 bases. The CDR3 is made up of 15 amino acids. Germline-derived CDR1 and CDR2 are SGHRS and YFSETQ. V was pared by 3 bases and J by 5 bases, with 9 bases of the junction left unmatched. The CDR3 nucleotides are TGCGCCAGCAGCTGGGACCAGGGGGCTACTTATGGCTACACCTTC. Encoded protein: CASSWDQGATYGYTF.

The rearrangement joins TRBV27 to TRBJ2-7; TRBD1 agrees at 8 bases. This CDR3 has 16 amino acids. The germline V gene has CDR1 MNHEY and CDR2 SMNVEV (reference sequence). V dropped 5 bases and J dropped 0; count of bases not matched to a gene: 9. CDR3 protein: CASSPIGGQVSYEQYF. DNA for the CDR3: TGTGCCAGCAGTCCTATTGGGGGACAGGTCTCCTACGAGCAGTACTTC.

This clone was observed a few times. The genes are TRBV19 and TRBJ2-3, with D possibly TRBD2 on 6 matching bases. With 8 bases removed from V and 1 base from J, the gap between germline ends came to 10 bases. Per germline, CDR1 LNHDA and CDR2 SQIVND (reference sequence). The CDR3 sequence is 13 residues long. This CDR3 reads CASAGRRTDTQYF. CDR3 in DNA: TGTGCCAGTGCGGGGCGACGCACAGATACGCAGTATTTT. The full variable domain, its missing parts supplied by reference TRBV19 and TRBJ2-3, is DGGITQSPKYLFRKEGQNVTLSCEQNLNHDAMYWYRQDPGQGLRLIYYSQIVNDFQKGDIAEGYSVSREKKESFPLTVTSAQKNPTAFYLCASAGRRTDTQYFGPGTRLTVL.

This clone was observed once. This rearrangement joins TRBV7-2 to TRBJ2-7, with TRBD2 identical over 8 bases. From germline, CDR1 is SGHTA and CDR2 FQGNSA. The CDR3 runs to 17 residues. Trimming removed 0 bases from V and 3 bases from J; junction bases left unmatched: 10. CDR3 bases: TGTGCCAGCAGCTTAGCGACAAGCGGGAGTTGGGTCTACGAGCAGTACTTC. Its translation: CASSLATSGSWVYEQYF.

In its sample, this clone was seen once. The gene calls are TRBV19 and TRBJ2-7; the match to TRBD2 covers 9 bases. CDR3 length: 15 residues. Germline V gives CDR1 LNHDA, CDR2 SQIVND (reference sequence). Trimming cost V 6 bases and J 3 bases; bases outside gene matches: 9. Here the CDR3 DNA reads TGTGCCAGTAGCTCAGGACTAGCGCCCCGCTACGAGCAGTACTTC. Translating it yields CASSSGLAPRYEQYF.

This chain links TRBV7-9 with TRBJ1-2, with D hard to call. The CDR3 contains 15 residues. Between the trimmed V and J ends, which lost 4 bases and 1 base, there was a span of 13 bases. Germline V gene data show CDR1 as SEHNR and CDR2 as FQNEAQ (reference sequence). CDR3 DNA sequence: TGTGCCAGCAGCTATGGAACTACAAGTAACTATGGCTACACCTTC. It encodes CASSYGTTSNYGYTF.

J is TRBJ1-1 and V is TRBV18; D call uncertain. V was shortened by 5 bases and J by 0 bases, with 7 bases between the two germline ends. This CDR3 spans 13 amino acids. The V gene's germline CDR1 is KGHSH and CDR2 LQKENI. The DNA for the CDR3 is TGTGCCAGCTCAACAGAAATGAACACTGAAGCTTTCTTT. It translates to CASSTEMNTEAFF. Full variable domain (outside the CDR3, taken from reference TRBV18 and TRBJ1-1): NAGVMQNPRHLVRRRGQEARLRCSPMKGHSHVYWYRQLPEEGLKFMVYLQKENIIDESGMPKERFSAEFPKEGPSILRIQQVVRGDSAAYFCASSTEMNTEAFFGQGTRLTVV.

The chain is built from TRBV11-2 and TRBJ2-2; the match to TRBD2 covers 12 bases. The CDR3 covers 15 residues. The germline gives CDR1 SGHAT, CDR2 FQNNGV. The junction had 6 bases not matched to a gene; V was cut back by 4 bases and J by 9 bases. The CDR3 bases are TGTGCCAGCAGCTGGGGGACTAGCGGGCACTGGGAGCTGTTTTTT. Translated, it gives CASSWGTSGHWELFF. Looking up the rest from reference TRBV11-2 and TRBJ2-2 gives the full variable domain: EAGVAQSPRYKIIEKRQSVAFWCNPISGHATLYWYQQILGQGPKLLIQFQNNGVVDDSQLPKDRFSAERLKGVDSTLKIQPAKLEDSAVYLCASSWGTSGHWELFFGEGSRLTVL.